This entry concerns a single T cell receptor beta chain. PCR amplification relied on 60 Vbeta primers (plus 13 Jbeta primers). Generated by immunoSEQ multiplex PCR, the TCRdb table keeps only in-frame clones and is missing some. The profile covers about 100,000 clones, with roughly four fifths appearing a single time and around 14% taken by the ten largest. These data originate in a study of cytomegalovirus exposure and HLA in healthy donors. Sequencing used PBMCs. The origin of this receptor is a male donor in good health and CMV-seropositive.

The CDR3 DNA reads TGCGCCAGCAGCCGAACAGGGGCCCTAGGGGAGCAGTACTTC. This sequence encodes CASSRTGALGEQYF. The chain uses TRBV4-1 and TRBJ2-7, with 7 bases matching TRBD1. This CDR3 is 14 amino acids long. After removal of 4 bases from V and 7 bases from J, the junction contained 10 bases not matched to a gene. Germline V gives CDR1 MGHRA, CDR2 YSYEKL.